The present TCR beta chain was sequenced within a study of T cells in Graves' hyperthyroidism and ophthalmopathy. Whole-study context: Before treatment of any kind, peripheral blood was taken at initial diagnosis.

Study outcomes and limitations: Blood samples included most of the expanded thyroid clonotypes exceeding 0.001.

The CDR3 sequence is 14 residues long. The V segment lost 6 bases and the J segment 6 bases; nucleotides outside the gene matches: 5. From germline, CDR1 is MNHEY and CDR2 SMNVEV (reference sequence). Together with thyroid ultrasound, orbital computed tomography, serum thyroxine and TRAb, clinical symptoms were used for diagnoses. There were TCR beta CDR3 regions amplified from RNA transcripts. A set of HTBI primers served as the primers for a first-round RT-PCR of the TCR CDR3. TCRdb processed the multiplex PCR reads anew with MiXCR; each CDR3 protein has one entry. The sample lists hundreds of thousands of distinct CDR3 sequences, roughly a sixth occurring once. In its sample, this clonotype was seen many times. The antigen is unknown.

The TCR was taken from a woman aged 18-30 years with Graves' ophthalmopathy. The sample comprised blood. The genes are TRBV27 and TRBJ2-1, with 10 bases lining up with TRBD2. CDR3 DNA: TGTGCCAGCAGCCCTAGCGGGAGTGGCAATGAGCAGTTCTTC. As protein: CASSPSGSGNEQFF.